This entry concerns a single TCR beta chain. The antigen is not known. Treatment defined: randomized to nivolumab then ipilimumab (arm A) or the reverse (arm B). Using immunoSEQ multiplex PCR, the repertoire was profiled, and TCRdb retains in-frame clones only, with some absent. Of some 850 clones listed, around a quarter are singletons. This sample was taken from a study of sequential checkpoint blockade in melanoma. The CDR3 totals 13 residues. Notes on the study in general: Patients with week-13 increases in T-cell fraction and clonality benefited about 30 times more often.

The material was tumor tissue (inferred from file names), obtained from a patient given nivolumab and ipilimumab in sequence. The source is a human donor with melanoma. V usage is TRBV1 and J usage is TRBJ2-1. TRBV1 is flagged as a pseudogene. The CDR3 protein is CASSQLREGPQFF. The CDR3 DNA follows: TGCGCCAGCAGCCAACTCCGAGAGGGACCGCAGTTCTTC.